This T cell receptor (beta chain) was recorded in a study of CD8 T cells in ankylosing spondylitis. Study-wide points: Ankylosing spondylitis blood appeared to carry a characteristic TCR beta motif of under ten highly homologous variants. In the blood and synovial fluid of reactive arthritis, some motif variants had been previously reported.

The V gene lost 5 bases and the J gene lost 1 base, with 16 bases spanning the gap. CDR1 is LNHDA and CDR2 is SQIVND in the germline V gene (reference sequence). This CDR3 has 16 residues. One entry per CDR3 protein, called by TCRdb with MiXCR from the 5' RACE reads. The profile shows some 240,000 distinct CDR3 sequences, about 7% of them singletons. Notes on this clonotype: Its specificity is unknown.

The specimen sequenced was blood, either unsorted or a sorted T cell fraction (not recorded which). This TCR was sampled from a male donor with ankylosing spondylitis. V usage is TRBV19 and J usage is TRBJ2-3; D remains unclear. The CDR3 reads CASSSTRQERTDTQYF. In DNA form, the CDR3 reads TGTGCCAGTAGTTCCACTCGCCAGGAACGCACAGATACGCAGTATTTT.